This record looks at one T cell receptor beta chain sequence and its context. These data come from a study of T-cell reconstitution after alpha-beta-depleted transplantation in children. The germline CDR1 and CDR2 sequences are SGHRS and YFSETQ. The V and J ends lost 4 bases and 3 bases respectively, with 17 bases between them. The CDR3 runs to 15 residues. Unique molecular identifiers featured in how the TCRbeta library was prepared. In TCRdb, the PCR reads were re-called with MiXCR into one record per CDR3 protein. Of about 360,000 distinct CDR3 sequences listed, 10% to 15% were seen once; the top ten hold 4% to 5.5%.

This TCR was sampled from a human donor who donated a stem cell graft to a child with Fanconi anemia. The V gene is TRBV5-1, the J gene TRBJ2-7, with D possibly being TRBD1 (5 bases). The sample in question was PBMCs, obtained from the stem cell graft. The CDR3 sequence: CASSPGDSRSYEQYF. The DNA of the CDR3 is TGCGCCAGCAGCCCAGGAGACAGTCGTAGCTACGAGCAGTACTTC.